The 4 T cell receptor beta chains presented below share a single source sample, sequenced in a study of multiple sclerosis patients with progressive multifocal leukoencephalopathy. Stated time point: approximately 12 months of natalizumab therapy. The protocol was immunoSEQ multiplex PCR, while the TCRdb copy is restricted to in-frame clones and leaves out a portion. The sample yields 20,000 to 30,000 clones, approximately 90% seen once. The specimen was PBMCs, collected from a patient treated with natalizumab. These TCRs come from a man aged 25 to 40 with multiple sclerosis.

The V and J genes are TRBV7-6 and TRBJ2-1; D might be TRBD1 (5 bases). In germline, CDR1 is SGHVS, CDR2 FNYEAQ. The V and J ends lost 5 bases and 3 bases respectively, with 17 bases between them. The CDR3 runs to 16 residues. This chain's CDR3 is CASSPGARSLYNEQFF. Written as DNA, the CDR3 is TGTGCCAGCAGCCCTGGGGCAAGATCCCTCTACAATGAGCAGTTCTTC.

The chain links TRBV5-8 to TRBJ2-7; no clear D. V gave up 1 base and J gave up 5 bases, with 16 bases separating them. CDR3 length: 15 amino acids. Per germline, CDR1 SGHTS and CDR2 YDEGEE. CDR3 DNA sequence: TGTGCCAGCAGCTTGCCCCAGAACCCAGGCCACGAGCAGTACTTC. Its translation: CASSLPQNPGHEQYF.

The chain employs TRBV5-6 and TRBJ1-1, with D maybe TRBD1 (5 bases). The CDR3 length is 13 residues. Germline V gene sequence: CDR1 SGHDT, CDR2 YYEEEE. V was pared by 5 bases and J by 1 base, with 9 bases between. This CDR3 reads CASRFGGNTEAFF. Here the CDR3 DNA reads TGTGCCAGCAGGTTCGGGGGGAACACTGAAGCTTTCTTT.

The rearrangement links TRBV5-6 to TRBJ2-1; TRBD1 matches at 9 bases. CDR1 and CDR2 from the germline V gene are SGHDT and YYEEEE. V lost 4 bases and J lost 4; bases outside the gene matches: 6. CDR3 length equals 15 residues. In DNA form, the CDR3 reads TGTGCCAGCAGCACCGGGACAGGGAGATACAATGAGCAGTTCTTC. Residues: CASSTGTGRYNEQFF.